Each of the 10 T cell receptor beta chains below was sequenced from the same sample in a study of early T cells in non-severe SARS-CoV-2 infection. TCRdb redid the calling of the 5' RACE reads with MiXCR, one entry per CDR3 protein. This table has some 85,000 distinct CDR3 sequences, roughly 13% appearing once. The sequencing input was whole blood. These receptors were taken from an adult who was a healthcare worker with PCR-confirmed SARS-CoV-2 infection or an uninfected control (not recorded which).

This clonotype turned up a few times. This chain connects TRBV5-1 to TRBJ2-7, with D perhaps matching TRBD1 or TRBD2 (6 bases each). The CDR3 runs to 13 residues. Trimming removed 5 bases from V and 3 bases from J, with 12 bases in between. Germline V gene lookup returns CDR1 SGHRS and CDR2 YFSETQ. The CDR3 nucleotides read TGCGCCAGCAGTGTCGGGGGCAGCTACGAGCAGTACTTC. Translated, it gives CASSVGGSYEQYF.

This clonotype has only a few counts. CDR3 nucleotides: TGTGCCTGGATCATGGAGGGGGCGGCTTTCTTT. Its translation is CAWIMEGAAFF. The chain is built from TRBV30 and TRBJ1-1; 7 nucleotides align to TRBD1. The V gene end was trimmed by 4 bases and the J gene end by 11 bases; junction bases not matched to a gene: 7. From germline, CDR1 is GTSNPN and CDR2 SVGIG (reference sequence). This CDR3 has 11 residues.

The chain carries TRBV6-5 and TRBJ2-3; 10 bases are a match to TRBD2. The germline gives CDR1 MNHEY, CDR2 SVGAGI. Trimming at V came to 8 bases and at J to 4 bases, leaving 9 bases not matched to a gene. CDR3 size: 15 residues. The CDR3 region is CASWSGGAGADTQYF. The CDR3 DNA reads TGTGCCAGCTGGAGCGGGGGGGCCGGTGCAGATACGCAGTATTTT.

This clonotype has more than one count but fewer than ten. V is TRBV9 and J is TRBJ1-5; possible D gene TRBD1, 5 bases. The germline V and J ends were trimmed by 0 bases and 2 bases, with 9 bases remaining between them. The germline CDR1 and CDR2 sequences are SGDLS and YYNGEE. This CDR3 has 15 amino acids. CDR3 residues: CASSVGGGGNQPQHF. The CDR3 region has the DNA TGTGCCAGCAGCGTAGGAGGAGGGGGCAATCAGCCCCAGCATTTT.

This clonotype was found a few times. The rearrangement links TRBV15 to TRBJ1-6; 9 nucleotides agree with TRBD1. CDR3 size: 16 residues. Germline lookup yields CDR1 LNHNV and CDR2 YYDKDF (reference sequence). Trimming at V came to 1 base and at J to 10 bases, leaving 8 bases not matched to a gene. In nucleotides, the CDR3 is TGTGCCACCAGCAGAGTGGTGGGACAGGGAAGGTCACCCCTCCACTTT. Its translation is CATSRVVGQGRSPLHF.

This clonotype was counted many times. The chain couples TRBV18 to TRBJ1-1; D gene ambiguous. Trimming removed 2 bases from V and 0 bases from J, with 4 bases in between. Germline CDR1 reads KGHSH; CDR2 reads LQKENI. The CDR3 runs to 13 residues. CDR3 sequence (DNA): TGTGCCAGCTCACCATCGATGAACACTGAAGCTTTCTTT. This translates into CASSPSMNTEAFF.

This clonotype has at least ten counts. The chain combines TRBV15 with TRBJ1-6; perhaps TRBD1 as D (5 bases). The germline V gene has CDR1 LNHNV and CDR2 YYDKDF (reference sequence). With 3 bases removed from V and 8 bases from J, the gap between germline ends came to 14 bases. This CDR3 region has 15 residues. CDR3 amino acids: CATSRSADRYSPLHF. CDR3 in DNA: TGTGCCACCAGCAGGTCGGCCGACAGATATTCACCCCTCCACTTT. Looking up the rest from reference TRBV15 and TRBJ1-6 gives the full variable domain: DAMVIQNPRYQVTQFGKPVTLSCSQTLNHNVMYWYQQKSSQAPKLLFHYYDKDFNNEADTPDNFQSRRPNTSFCFLDIRSPGLGDTAMYLCATSRSADRYSPLHFGNGTRLTVT.

This clonotype was picked up many times. The CDR3 loop is CASNKGSEAFF. The CDR3 nucleotides read TGCGCCAGCAATAAGGGCTCTGAAGCTTTCTTT. The chain couples TRBV10-2 to TRBJ1-1, with D unresolved. V shed 7 bases and J shed 6 bases, with 9 bases lying between them. This CDR3 region has 11 residues. The germline gives CDR1 WSHSY, CDR2 SAAADI.

This clonotype appeared many times. The chain uses TRBV5-1 and TRBJ2-7, with TRBD2 identical over 9 bases. The V and J ends lost 5 bases and 2 bases, in that order; junction bases with no gene match: 2. The CDR3 totals 13 residues. From germline, CDR1 is SGHRS and CDR2 YFSETQ. CDR3 bases: TGCGCCAGCAGAGCGGGGGGCACCTACGAGCAGTACTTC. Translation: CASRAGGTYEQYF.

This clonotype was seen many times. The gene calls are TRBV11-2 and TRBJ2-2; D call uncertain. The ends were cut back, 6 bases at V and 4 bases at J, with 6 bases in the middle. CDR3 size: 12 residues. Germline CDR1 SGHAT, CDR2 FQNNGV. In DNA form, the CDR3 reads TGTGCCAGCAGTCAGGTCACCGGGGAGCTGTTTTTT. Its protein product is CASSQVTGELFF. Based on the CDR3 plus reference TRBV11-2 and TRBJ2-2, the full variable domain is EAGVAQSPRYKIIEKRQSVAFWCNPISGHATLYWYQQILGQGPKLLIQFQNNGVVDDSQLPKDRFSAERLKGVDSTLKIQPAKLEDSAVYLCASSQVTGELFFGEGSRLTVL.